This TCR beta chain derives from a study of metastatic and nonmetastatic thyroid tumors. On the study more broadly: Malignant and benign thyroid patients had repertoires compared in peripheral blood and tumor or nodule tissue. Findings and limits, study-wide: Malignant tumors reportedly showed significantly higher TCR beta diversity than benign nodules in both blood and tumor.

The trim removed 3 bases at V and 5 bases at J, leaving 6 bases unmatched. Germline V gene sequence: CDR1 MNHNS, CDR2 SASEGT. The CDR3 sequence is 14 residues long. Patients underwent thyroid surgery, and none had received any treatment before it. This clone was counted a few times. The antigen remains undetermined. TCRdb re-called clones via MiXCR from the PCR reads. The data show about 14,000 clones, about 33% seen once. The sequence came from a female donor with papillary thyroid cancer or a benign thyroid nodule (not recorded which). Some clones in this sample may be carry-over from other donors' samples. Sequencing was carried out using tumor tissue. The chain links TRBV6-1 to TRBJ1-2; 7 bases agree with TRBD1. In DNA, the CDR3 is TGTGCCAGCAGTGATTGGACAGGAGATTATGGCTACACCTTC. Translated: CASSDWTGDYGYTF.